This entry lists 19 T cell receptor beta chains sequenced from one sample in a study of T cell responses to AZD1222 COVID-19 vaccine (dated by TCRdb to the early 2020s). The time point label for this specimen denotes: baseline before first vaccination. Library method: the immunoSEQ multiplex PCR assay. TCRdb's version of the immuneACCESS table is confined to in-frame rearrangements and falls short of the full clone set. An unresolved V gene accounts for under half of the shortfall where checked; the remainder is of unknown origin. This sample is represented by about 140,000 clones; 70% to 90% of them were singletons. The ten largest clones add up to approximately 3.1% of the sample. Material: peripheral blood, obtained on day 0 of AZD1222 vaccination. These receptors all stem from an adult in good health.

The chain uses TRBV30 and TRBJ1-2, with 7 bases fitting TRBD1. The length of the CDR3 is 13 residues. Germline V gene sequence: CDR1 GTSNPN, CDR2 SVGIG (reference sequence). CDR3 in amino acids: CARTAGTENGYTF. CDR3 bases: TGTGCTAGGACCGCTGGGACAGAAAATGGCTACACCTTC. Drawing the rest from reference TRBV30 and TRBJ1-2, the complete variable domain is SQTIHQWPATLVQPVGSPLSLECTVEGTSNPNLYWYRQAAGRGLQLLFYSVGIGQISSEVPQNLSASRPQDRQFILSSKKLLLSDSGFYLCARTAGTENGYTFGSGTRLTVV.

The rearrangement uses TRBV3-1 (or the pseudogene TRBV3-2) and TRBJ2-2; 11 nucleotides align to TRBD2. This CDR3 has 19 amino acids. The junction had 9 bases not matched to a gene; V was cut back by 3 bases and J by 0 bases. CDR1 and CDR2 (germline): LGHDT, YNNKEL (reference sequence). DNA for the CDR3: TGTGCCAGCAGCCACGGCAGGCTAGCGGGAGGTCCGAACACCGGGGAGCTGTTTTTT. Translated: CASSHGRLAGGPNTGELFF.

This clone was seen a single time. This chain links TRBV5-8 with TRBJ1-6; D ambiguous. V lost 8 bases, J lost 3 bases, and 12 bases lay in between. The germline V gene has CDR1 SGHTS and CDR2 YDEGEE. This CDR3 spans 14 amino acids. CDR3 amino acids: CASWTGGYNSPLHF. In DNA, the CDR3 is TGTGCCAGTTGGACGGGCGGCTATAATTCACCCCTCCACTTT.

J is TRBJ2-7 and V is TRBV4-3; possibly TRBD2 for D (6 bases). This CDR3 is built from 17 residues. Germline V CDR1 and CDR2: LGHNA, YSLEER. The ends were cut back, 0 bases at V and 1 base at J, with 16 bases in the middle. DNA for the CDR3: TGCGCCAGCAGCCAAGATCTTGTGGCGGGGAGATCCTACGAGCAGTACTTC. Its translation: CASSQDLVAGRSYEQYF.

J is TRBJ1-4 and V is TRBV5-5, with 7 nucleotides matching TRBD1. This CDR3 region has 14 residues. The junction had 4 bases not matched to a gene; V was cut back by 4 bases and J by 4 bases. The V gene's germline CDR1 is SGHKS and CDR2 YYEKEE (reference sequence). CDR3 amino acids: CASSGGQFNEKLFF. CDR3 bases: TGTGCCAGCAGCGGGGGACAGTTTAATGAAAAACTGTTTTTT.

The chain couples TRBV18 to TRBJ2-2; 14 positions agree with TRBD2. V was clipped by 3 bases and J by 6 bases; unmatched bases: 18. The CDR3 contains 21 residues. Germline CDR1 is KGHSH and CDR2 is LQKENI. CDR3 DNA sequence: TGTGCCAGCTCACCTCGCAGAACGACTAGCGGGAGGGCCGATTTCCCCGGGGAGCTGTTTTTT. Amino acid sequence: CASSPRRTTSGRADFPGELFF.

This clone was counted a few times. The CDR3 region is CASSGRTGGIYEQYF. The CDR3 DNA is TGTGCCAGCAGCGGTCGGACAGGGGGCATCTACGAGCAGTACTTC. This chain connects TRBV14 to TRBJ2-7; 11 bases agree with TRBD1. CDR3 length: 15 amino acids. Per germline, CDR1 SGHDN and CDR2 FVKESK. V was clipped by 5 bases and J by 3 bases; unmatched bases: 6. The full variable domain, in which reference TRBV14 and TRBJ2-7 provide the parts outside the CDR3, is EAGVTQFPSHSVIEKGQTVTLRCDPISGHDNLYWYRRVMGKEIKFLLHFVKESKQDESGMPNNRFLAERTGGTYSTLKVQPAELEDSGVYFCASSGRTGGIYEQYFGPGTRLTVT.

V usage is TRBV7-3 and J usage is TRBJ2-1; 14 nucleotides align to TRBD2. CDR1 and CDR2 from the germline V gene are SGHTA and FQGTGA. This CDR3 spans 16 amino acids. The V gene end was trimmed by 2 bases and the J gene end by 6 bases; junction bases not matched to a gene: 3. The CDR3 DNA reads TGTGCCAGCAGCTTACGAGGGACTAGCGGGAGCAATGAGCAGTTCTTC. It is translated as CASSLRGTSGSNEQFF.

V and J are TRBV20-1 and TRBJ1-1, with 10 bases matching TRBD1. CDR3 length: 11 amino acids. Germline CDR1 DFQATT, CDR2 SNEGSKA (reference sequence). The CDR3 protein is CSTTGGPRAFF. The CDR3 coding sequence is TGCAGCACGACAGGGGGCCCTAGAGCTTTCTTT.

The CDR3: CASSLRGQPQHF. The DNA of the CDR3 is TGTGCCAGCAGCTTGAGGGGTCAGCCCCAGCATTTT. The chain has TRBV5-6 and TRBJ1-5; perhaps TRBD1 as D (5 bases). CDR1 is SGHDT and CDR2 is YYEEEE in the germline V gene. V shed 1 base and J shed 6 bases, with 5 bases lying between them. CDR3 length: 12 amino acids.

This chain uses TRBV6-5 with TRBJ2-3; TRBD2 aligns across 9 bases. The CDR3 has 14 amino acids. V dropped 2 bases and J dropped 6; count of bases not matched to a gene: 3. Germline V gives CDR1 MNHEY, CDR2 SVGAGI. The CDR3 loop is CASSYGTSRDTQYF. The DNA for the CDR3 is TGTGCCAGCAGTTACGGGACTAGCCGGGATACGCAGTATTTT.

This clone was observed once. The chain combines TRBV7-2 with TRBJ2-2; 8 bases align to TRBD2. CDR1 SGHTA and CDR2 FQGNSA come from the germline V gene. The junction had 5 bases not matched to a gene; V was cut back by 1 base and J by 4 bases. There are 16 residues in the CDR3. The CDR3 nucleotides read TGTGCCAGCAGCTTAGGTAGACTAGCGTCCACCGGGGAGCTGTTTTTT. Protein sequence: CASSLGRLASTGELFF.

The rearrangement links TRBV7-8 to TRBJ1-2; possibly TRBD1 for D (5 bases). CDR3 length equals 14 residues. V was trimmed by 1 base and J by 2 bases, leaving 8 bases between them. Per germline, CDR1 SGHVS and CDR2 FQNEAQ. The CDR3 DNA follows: TGTGCCAGCAGCTTAGTGGGACGGAACTATGGCTACACCTTC. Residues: CASSLVGRNYGYTF.

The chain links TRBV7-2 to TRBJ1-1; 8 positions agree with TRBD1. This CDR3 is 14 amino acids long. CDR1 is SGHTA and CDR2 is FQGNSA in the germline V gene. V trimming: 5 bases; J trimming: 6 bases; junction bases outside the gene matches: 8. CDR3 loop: CASSHLGQAAEAFF. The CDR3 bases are TGTGCCAGCAGCCATCTGGGACAGGCGGCTGAAGCTTTCTTT.

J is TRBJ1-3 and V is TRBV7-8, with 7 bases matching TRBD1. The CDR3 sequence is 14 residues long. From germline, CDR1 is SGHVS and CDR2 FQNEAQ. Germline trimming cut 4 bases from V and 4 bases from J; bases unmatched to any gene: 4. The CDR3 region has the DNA TGTGCCAGCAGCTCCACAGGGGTAGGAAACACCATATATTTT. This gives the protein CASSSTGVGNTIYF.

Written as DNA, the CDR3 is TGCGCCAGCAGCCAATTACCGAACAGTCTGAACACTGAAGCTTTCTTT. It specifies CASSQLPNSLNTEAFF. The rearrangement links TRBV4-1 to TRBJ1-1; D gene uncertain. Germline lookup yields CDR1 MGHRA and CDR2 YSYEKL. Trimming left V 2 bases short and J 0 bases short, with 13 bases between. This CDR3 spans 16 amino acids.

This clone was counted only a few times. The CDR3 loop reads CATSRDRRGHNEKLFF. CDR3 DNA sequence: TGTGCCACCAGCAGAGACCGCCGTGGGCATAATGAAAAACTGTTTTTT. This rearrangement joins TRBV15 to TRBJ1-4; D ambiguous. CDR3 length equals 16 residues. The germline V and J ends were trimmed by 0 bases and 4 bases, with 12 bases remaining between them. CDR1 LNHNV and CDR2 YYDKDF come from the germline V gene (reference sequence).

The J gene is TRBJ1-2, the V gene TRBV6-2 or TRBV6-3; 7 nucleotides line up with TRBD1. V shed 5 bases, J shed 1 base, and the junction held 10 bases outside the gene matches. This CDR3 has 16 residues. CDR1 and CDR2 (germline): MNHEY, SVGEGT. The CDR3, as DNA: TGTGCCAGCAGTATCCGGGACAGAGAGTTTAACTATGGCTACACCTTC. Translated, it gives CASSIRDREFNYGYTF.

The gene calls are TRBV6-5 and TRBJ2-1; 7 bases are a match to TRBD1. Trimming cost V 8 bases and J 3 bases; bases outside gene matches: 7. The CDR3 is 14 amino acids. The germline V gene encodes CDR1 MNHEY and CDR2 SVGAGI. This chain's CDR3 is CASGRDRHYNEQFF. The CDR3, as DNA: TGTGCCAGCGGTCGGGACAGACACTACAATGAGCAGTTCTTC.